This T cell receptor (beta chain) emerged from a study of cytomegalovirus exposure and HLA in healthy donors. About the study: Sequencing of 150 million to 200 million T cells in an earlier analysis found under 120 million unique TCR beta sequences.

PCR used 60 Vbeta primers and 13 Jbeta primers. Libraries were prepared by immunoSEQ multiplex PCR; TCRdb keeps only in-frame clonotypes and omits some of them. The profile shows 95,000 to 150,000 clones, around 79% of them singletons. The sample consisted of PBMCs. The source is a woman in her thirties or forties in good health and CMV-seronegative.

CDR3 coding DNA: TGTGCCAGTAGTATAATTAGCGGGGGCTACGAGCAGTACTTC. It translates to CASSIISGGYEQYF. This sequence joins TRBV19 and TRBJ2-7; 9 positions match TRBD2. V lost 2 bases, J lost 3 bases, and 2 bases stayed unmatched. This CDR3 comprises 14 residues. Germline lookup yields CDR1 LNHDA and CDR2 SQIVND (reference sequence).